The rows below give T cell receptor beta chains drawn from one sample of a study of beta chain features in type 1 diabetes. Some clones are missing from TCRdb's copy, which holds only in-frame ones; the method was immunoSEQ multiplex PCR. This sample carries 350,000 to 450,000 clones, about 12% of them seen once, and the ten largest clones take approximately 0.011%. Sequenced: naive CD4+ T cells from blood. The receptor source for this set is a woman between 18 and 30 years old with type 1 diabetes. The CDR3 runs from the conserved cysteine through the conserved F or W. The D gene is left open where the match is weak. Some rows have no size entry. The others give once, few or many, or a class for an expanded clone.

CDR3nt: TGTGCCAGCCGGACCGGGAGTGATTCCAATGAGCAGTTCTTC
CDR3aa: CASRTGSDSNEQFF
d_gene: NA
abundance: NA
len: 14
j_gene: TRBJ2-1
v_gene: TRBV18

CDR3nt: TGTGCCAGCAGCCTAGCCGGTTCGGAGCCCCAGCATTTT
CDR3aa: CASSLAGSEPQHF
d_gene: NA
abundance: few
len: 13
j_gene: TRBJ1-5
v_gene: TRBV11-2

CDR3nt: TGTGCCAGCAGCTCCCCGGGACAGGACGTAATCTCTGGAAACACCATATATTTT
CDR3aa: CASSSPGQDVISGNTIYF
d_gene: TRBD1
abundance: NA
len: 18
j_gene: TRBJ1-3
v_gene: TRBV7-9

CDR3nt: TGTGCCAGCAGCGTAGATCCAGGACAGGGGTTAGAGGAGCAGTACTTC
CDR3aa: CASSVDPGQGLEEQYF
d_gene: TRBD1
abundance: few
len: 16
j_gene: TRBJ2-7
v_gene: TRBV9

CDR3nt: TGTGCCAGCAGTTACTGGAGTAGCGGGTTCAATGAGCAGTTCTTC
CDR3aa: CASSYWSSGFNEQFF
d_gene: TRBD2
abundance: few
len: 15
j_gene: TRBJ2-1
v_gene: TRBV6-5

CDR3nt: TGTGCCAGCAGCTTAGCGGGGTTCGGACTAGCGGGGGGGCTCGATACGCAGTATTTT
CDR3aa: CASSLAGFGLAGGLDTQYF
d_gene: TRBD2
abundance: NA
len: 19
j_gene: TRBJ2-3
v_gene: TRBV7-2

CDR3nt: TGTGCCAGCAGCTCCGCACAGGGTGCCCTGAACACTGAAGCTTTCTTT
CDR3aa: CASSSAQGALNTEAFF
d_gene: NA
abundance: few
len: 16
j_gene: TRBJ1-1
v_gene: TRBV7-9

CDR3nt: TGTGCCAGCAGCCCGGTGGGGGGGCGCACCGGGGAGCTGTTTTTT
CDR3aa: CASSPVGGRTGELFF
d_gene: NA
abundance: NA
len: 15
j_gene: TRBJ2-2
v_gene: TRBV5-4

CDR3nt: TGTGCCAGCTCACCACTCAGGGAGGGGCAGCCCCAGCATTTT
CDR3aa: CASSPLREGQPQHF
d_gene: NA
abundance: NA
len: 14
j_gene: TRBJ1-5
v_gene: TRBV18

CDR3nt: TGCGCCAGCAGCTTGGGGAGGGGCGTCGGGAATGAGCAGTTCTTC
CDR3aa: CASSLGRGVGNEQFF
d_gene: NA
abundance: NA
len: 15
j_gene: TRBJ2-1
v_gene: TRBV5-1

CDR3nt: TGCGCCAGCAGCGGAACCGGGACTAGCGGGGCGAACTACGAGCAGTACTTC
CDR3aa: CASSGTGTSGANYEQYF
d_gene: TRBD2
abundance: few
len: 17
j_gene: TRBJ2-7
v_gene: TRBV5-1

CDR3nt: TGCGCCAGCAGCGGAGACAGAAACAATGAGCAGTTCTTC
CDR3aa: CASSGDRNNEQFF
d_gene: NA
abundance: few
len: 13
j_gene: TRBJ2-1
v_gene: TRBV5-1

CDR3nt: TGTGCCAGCAGCCCCAGACAGGGTCCTCCCGGGGAGCTGTTTTTT
CDR3aa: CASSPRQGPPGELFF
d_gene: TRBD1
abundance: few
len: 15
j_gene: TRBJ2-2
v_gene: TRBV14

CDR3nt: TGTGCCAGCAGCCGCGGCCGGGACAGGGGGCAAGAGACCCAGTACTTC
CDR3aa: CASSRGRDRGQETQYF
d_gene: TRBD1
abundance: few
len: 16
j_gene: TRBJ2-5
v_gene: TRBV7-8

CDR3nt: TGTGCCAGCTCCCTGGGACAGGAGCACTATGGCTACACCTTC
CDR3aa: CASSLGQEHYGYTF
d_gene: TRBD1
abundance: NA
len: 14
j_gene: TRBJ1-2
v_gene: TRBV18

CDR3nt: TGTGCCAGCAGTTTAGGAGGGACAGGGGGCGTGGGGGGCTACACCTTC
CDR3aa: CASSLGGTGGVGGYTF
d_gene: TRBD1
abundance: few
len: 16
j_gene: TRBJ1-2
v_gene: TRBV27

CDR3nt: TGTGCCAGCATGCGGGGAACTTATAATTCACCCCTCCACTTT
CDR3aa: CASMRGTYNSPLHF
d_gene: NA
abundance: few
len: 14
j_gene: TRBJ1-6
v_gene: TRBV7-2

CDR3nt: TGCAGCGTTGGGACTAGACTCTCCTACAATGAGCAGTTCTTC
CDR3aa: CSVGTRLSYNEQFF
d_gene: TRBD2
abundance: few
len: 14
j_gene: TRBJ2-1
v_gene: TRBV29-1

CDR3nt: TGTGCCATCGCGCAGGGGGCCGTTGAGCAGTTCTTC
CDR3aa: CAIAQGAVEQFF
d_gene: TRBD1
abundance: few
len: 12
j_gene: TRBJ2-1
v_gene: TRBV28

CDR3nt: TGTGCCAGCAGCCTCAGCGGGGGTGAGACCCAGTACTTC
CDR3aa: CASSLSGGETQYF
d_gene: TRBD2
abundance: few
len: 13
j_gene: TRBJ2-5
v_gene: TRBV14

CDR3nt: TGTGCCAGCAGCCCCGACACGGATCTTGGCTACACCTTC
CDR3aa: CASSPDTDLGYTF
d_gene: NA
abundance: few
len: 13
j_gene: TRBJ1-2
v_gene: TRBV7-2

CDR3nt: TGTGCCTGGAGTCGGACAGGGGGCTGGGACGAGCAGTACTTC
CDR3aa: CAWSRTGGWDEQYF
d_gene: TRBD1
abundance: NA
len: 14
j_gene: TRBJ2-7
v_gene: TRBV30

CDR3nt: TGTGCCAGCAGCTCTTGGGCTCTAGCGGCCTCCTACGAGCAGTACTTC
CDR3aa: CASSSWALAASYEQYF
d_gene: TRBD2
abundance: few
len: 16
j_gene: TRBJ2-7
v_gene: TRBV7-2

CDR3nt: TGTGCCAGCAGCTCGGTAATCACAGATACGCAGTATTTT
CDR3aa: CASSSVITDTQYF
d_gene: NA
abundance: few
len: 13
j_gene: TRBJ2-3
v_gene: TRBV5-4

CDR3nt: TGTGCCTGGAGTGTTGGAGGGGCCAGCACGTGGCCCCAGCATTTT
CDR3aa: CAWSVGGASTWPQHF
d_gene: NA
abundance: few
len: 15
j_gene: TRBJ1-5
v_gene: TRBV30

CDR3nt: TGTGCCAGCAGTGAGGGGCAGGTGGCTGGCGGCCCCCAGCATTTT
CDR3aa: CASSEGQVAGGPQHF
d_gene: NA
abundance: few
len: 15
j_gene: TRBJ1-5
v_gene: TRBV2

CDR3nt: TGTGCCAGCTCAAAGCTAGGGACAGGATCTTTCTTT
CDR3aa: CASSKLGTGSFF
d_gene: TRBD1
abundance: few
len: 12
j_gene: TRBJ1-1
v_gene: TRBV18

CDR3nt: TGCGCCAGCAGCTCCAACAAACAGGGTGAAGCTTTCTTT
CDR3aa: CASSSNKQGEAFF
d_gene: NA
abundance: NA
len: 13
j_gene: TRBJ1-1
v_gene: TRBV5-1

CDR3nt: TGTGCCAGCACCGGGACAGATCAAGAGACCCAGTACTTC
CDR3aa: CASTGTDQETQYF
d_gene: TRBD1
abundance: NA
len: 13
j_gene: TRBJ2-5
v_gene: TRBV2

CDR3nt: TGTGCCAGCAGCGACGGAGTCTATGGCTACACCTTC
CDR3aa: CASSDGVYGYTF
d_gene: NA
abundance: few
len: 12
j_gene: TRBJ1-2
v_gene: TRBV9

CDR3nt: TGTGCCTGGACACGCGGGAGGGTGACAGATACGCAGTATTTT
CDR3aa: CAWTRGRVTDTQYF
d_gene: TRBD2
abundance: NA
len: 14
j_gene: TRBJ2-3
v_gene: TRBV30

CDR3nt: TGTGCCAGCAGCTCCCCACTGACAGACATTCAGTACTTC
CDR3aa: CASSSPLTDIQYF
d_gene: NA
abundance: NA
len: 13
j_gene: TRBJ2-4
v_gene: TRBV7-2

CDR3nt: TGTGCCAGCAGCGTAGCGGGACAGAACACTGAAGCTTTCTTT
CDR3aa: CASSVAGQNTEAFF
d_gene: NA
abundance: NA
len: 14
j_gene: TRBJ1-1
v_gene: TRBV9

CDR3nt: TGTGCCAGCAGAAAGGGACTAGCTGACTACAATGAGCAGTTCTTC
CDR3aa: CASRKGLADYNEQFF
d_gene: TRBD2
abundance: few
len: 15
j_gene: TRBJ2-1
v_gene: TRBV2

CDR3nt: TGTGCCAGCAGCTTAGATTGGGCAGCGGGAGGATACAATGAGCAGTTCTTC
CDR3aa: CASSLDWAAGGYNEQFF
d_gene: TRBD2
abundance: NA
len: 17
j_gene: TRBJ2-1
v_gene: TRBV11-2

CDR3nt: TGTGCCAGCTCACCTGGGGAGTACTACAATGAGCAGTTCTTC
CDR3aa: CASSPGEYYNEQFF
d_gene: NA
abundance: few
len: 14
j_gene: TRBJ2-1
v_gene: TRBV18

CDR3nt: TGTGCCAGCAGGCCACTCCTGGGCCTTCCCGGGGAGCTGTTTTTT
CDR3aa: CASRPLLGLPGELFF
d_gene: NA
abundance: NA
len: 15
j_gene: TRBJ2-2
v_gene: TRBV28

CDR3nt: TGTGCCAGCAGCCCGCGACAGGGGAAAGAGACCCAGTACTTC
CDR3aa: CASSPRQGKETQYF
d_gene: TRBD1
abundance: NA
len: 14
j_gene: TRBJ2-5
v_gene: TRBV14

CDR3nt: TGTGCCAGCATCGAAGGCGGTAGCGGGACCTACAATGAGCAGTTCTTC
CDR3aa: CASIEGGSGTYNEQFF
d_gene: TRBD2
abundance: NA
len: 16
j_gene: TRBJ2-1
v_gene: TRBV7-9

CDR3nt: TGTGCCAGCACTACTCCCGGGACAGCGAACACCGGGGAGCTGTTTTTT
CDR3aa: CASTTPGTANTGELFF
d_gene: TRBD1
abundance: NA
len: 16
j_gene: TRBJ2-2
v_gene: TRBV25-1

CDR3nt: TGTGCCAGCAGCAGGACTAGCGGGAGCAATGAGCAGTTCTTC
CDR3aa: CASSRTSGSNEQFF
d_gene: TRBD2
abundance: NA
len: 14
j_gene: TRBJ2-1
v_gene: TRBV14

CDR3nt: TGTGCCACCAGCAGAGTTCAGGGCCAAGCTTTCTTT
CDR3aa: CATSRVQGQAFF
d_gene: NA
abundance: NA
len: 12
j_gene: TRBJ1-1
v_gene: TRBV15

CDR3nt: TGTGCCACCCTTAGGGCAGGGGCTAACGGGGAGCTGTTTTTT
CDR3aa: CATLRAGANGELFF
d_gene: NA
abundance: few
len: 14
j_gene: TRBJ2-2
v_gene: TRBV28

CDR3nt: TGTGCCAGCAGGACAGCCCCCTACAATGAGCAGTTCTTC
CDR3aa: CASRTAPYNEQFF
d_gene: NA
abundance: few
len: 13
j_gene: TRBJ2-1
v_gene: TRBV27

CDR3nt: TGCAGCGTTGAAGGGCAGCAGGGCACTGAAGCTTTCTTT
CDR3aa: CSVEGQQGTEAFF
d_gene: NA
abundance: NA
len: 13
j_gene: TRBJ1-1
v_gene: TRBV29-1

CDR3nt: TGTGCCAGCAGTTACTCCGGAGCAGCGGTTGAGCAGTTCTTC
CDR3aa: CASSYSGAAVEQFF
d_gene: NA
abundance: NA
len: 14
j_gene: TRBJ2-1
v_gene: TRBV6-6

CDR3nt: TGTGCCAGCAGCCACTATTTGGCTAATGAGCAGTTCTTC
CDR3aa: CASSHYLANEQFF
d_gene: NA
abundance: few
len: 13
j_gene: TRBJ2-1
v_gene: TRBV9